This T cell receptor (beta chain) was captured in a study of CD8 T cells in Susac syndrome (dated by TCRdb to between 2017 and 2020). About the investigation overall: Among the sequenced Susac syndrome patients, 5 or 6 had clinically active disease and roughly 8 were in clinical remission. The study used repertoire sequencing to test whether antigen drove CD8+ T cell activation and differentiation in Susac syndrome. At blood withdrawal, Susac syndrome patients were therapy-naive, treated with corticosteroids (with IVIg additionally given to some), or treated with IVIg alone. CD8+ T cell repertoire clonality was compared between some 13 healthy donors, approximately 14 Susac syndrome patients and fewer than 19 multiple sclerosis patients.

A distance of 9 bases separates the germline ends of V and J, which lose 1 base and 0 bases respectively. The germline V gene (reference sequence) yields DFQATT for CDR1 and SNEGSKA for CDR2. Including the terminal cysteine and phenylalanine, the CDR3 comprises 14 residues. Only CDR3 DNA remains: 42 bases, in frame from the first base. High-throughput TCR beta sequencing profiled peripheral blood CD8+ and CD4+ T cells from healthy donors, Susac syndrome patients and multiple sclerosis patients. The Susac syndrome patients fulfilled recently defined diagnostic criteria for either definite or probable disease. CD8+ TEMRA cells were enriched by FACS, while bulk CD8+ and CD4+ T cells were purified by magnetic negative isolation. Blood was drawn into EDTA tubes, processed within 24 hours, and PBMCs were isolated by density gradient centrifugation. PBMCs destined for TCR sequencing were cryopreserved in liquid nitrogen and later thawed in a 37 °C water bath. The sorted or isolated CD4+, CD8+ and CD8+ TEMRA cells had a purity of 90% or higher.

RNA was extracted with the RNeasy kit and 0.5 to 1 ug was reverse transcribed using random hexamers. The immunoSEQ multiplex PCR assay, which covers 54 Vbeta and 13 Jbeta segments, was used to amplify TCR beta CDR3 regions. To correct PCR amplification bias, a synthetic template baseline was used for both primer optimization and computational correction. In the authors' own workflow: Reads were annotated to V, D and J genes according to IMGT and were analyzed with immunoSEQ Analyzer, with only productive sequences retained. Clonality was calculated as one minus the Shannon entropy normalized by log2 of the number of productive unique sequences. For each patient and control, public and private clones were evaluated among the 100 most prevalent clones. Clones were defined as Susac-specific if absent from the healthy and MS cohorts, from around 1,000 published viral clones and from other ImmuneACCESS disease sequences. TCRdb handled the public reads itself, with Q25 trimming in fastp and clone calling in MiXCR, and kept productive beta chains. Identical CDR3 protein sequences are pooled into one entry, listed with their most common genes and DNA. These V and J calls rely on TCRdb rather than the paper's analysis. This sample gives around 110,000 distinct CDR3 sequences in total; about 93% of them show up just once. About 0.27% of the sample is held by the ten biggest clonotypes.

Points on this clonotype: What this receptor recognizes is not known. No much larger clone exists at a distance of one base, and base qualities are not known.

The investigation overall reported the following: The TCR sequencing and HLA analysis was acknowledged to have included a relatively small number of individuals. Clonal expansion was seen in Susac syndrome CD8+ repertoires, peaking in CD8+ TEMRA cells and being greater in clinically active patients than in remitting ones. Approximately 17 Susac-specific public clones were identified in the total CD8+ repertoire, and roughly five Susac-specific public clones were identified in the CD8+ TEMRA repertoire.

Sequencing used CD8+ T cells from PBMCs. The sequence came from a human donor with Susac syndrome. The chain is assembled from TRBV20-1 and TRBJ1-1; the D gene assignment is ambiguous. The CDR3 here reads CSARVRSMNTEAFF. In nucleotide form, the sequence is TGCAGTGCTAGAGTGCGGAGCATGAACACTGAAGCTTTCTTT.